Below, 16 T cell receptor beta chains from the same sample are listed, as sequenced in a study of beta chain features in type 1 diabetes. Reverse transcription of all isolated RNA meant that expressed TCRB transcripts were sequenced. Clones were read by immunoSEQ multiplex PCR, and TCRdb kept only the in-frame ones, dropping some. The table has around 500,000 clones, about an eighth seen once. The source material was naive CD4+ T cells from blood. The receptors were gathered from a woman between 18 and 29 years old in good health.

The rearrangement links TRBV29-1 to TRBJ2-1; D is perhaps TRBD2 (6 bases). V lost 6 bases and J lost 3, with 15 bases in between. Germline loops: CDR1 SQVTM, CDR2 ANQGSEA. The CDR3 has 14 amino acids. CDR3 amino acids: CSVSGREYYNEQFF. Here the CDR3 DNA reads TGCAGCGTGTCGGGGCGGGAATACTACAATGAGCAGTTCTTC.

This clone was counted a few times. V and J are TRBV11-3 and TRBJ2-1; D assignment may be TRBD1 or TRBD2 (7 bases each). The CDR3 spans 16 residues. Per the germline V gene, CDR1 is SGHNT and CDR2 is YENEEA. Trimming removed 1 base from V and 6 bases from J, with 16 bases in between. In nucleotides, the CDR3 is TGTGCCAGCAGCTTAGCAGGGGGGGTGGCCACCAATGAGCAGTTCTTC. The encoded protein is CASSLAGGVATNEQFF.

This clone was seen a few times. The chain carries TRBV2 and TRBJ1-6; D may be TRBD1 (5 bases). Trimming took 6 bases from V and 9 from J, leaving 15 bases between them. Germline assignment: CDR1 SNHLY and CDR2 FYNNEI. CDR3 length: 14 residues. CDR3 DNA: TGTGCCAGCAGCGGGGCGGGTGGGAGTTCACCCCTCCACTTT. Its translation is CASSGAGGSSPLHF. The variable domain in full, with the rest retrieved from reference TRBV2 and TRBJ1-6, is EPEVTQTPSHQVTQMGQEVILRCVPISNHLYFYWYRQILGQKVEFLVSFYNNEISEKSEIFDDQFSVERPDGSNFTLKIRSTKLEDSAMYFCASSGAGGSSPLHFGNGTRLTVT.

The V gene is TRBV6-5, the J gene TRBJ2-5; perhaps TRBD1 as D (6 bases). V dropped 7 bases and J dropped 3 bases, with 12 bases sitting between them. This CDR3 is built from 13 residues. Germline V CDR1 and CDR2: MNHEY, SVGAGI. CDR3 in DNA: TGTGCCAGCACCCGAGAGGGGGAAGAGACCCAGTACTTC. Its translation is CASTREGEETQYF.

The V and J genes are TRBV5-1 and TRBJ1-2, with 7 positions matching TRBD1. The length of the CDR3 is 14 residues. Germline lookup yields CDR1 SGHRS and CDR2 YFSETQ. V shed 3 bases, J shed 3 bases, and the junction held 5 bases outside the gene matches. This chain's CDR3 is CASSYRGDYYGYTF. The DNA of the CDR3 is TGCGCCAGCAGCTACAGGGGCGATTACTATGGCTACACCTTC.

In regard to this clone: The same CDR3 is also encoded by other DNA sequences in this sample. The DNA of the CDR3 is TGTGCCAGCAGCTCACAAGTAAACACTGAAGCTTTCTTT. Protein product: CASSSQVNTEAFF. The J gene is TRBJ1-1, the V gene TRBV7-9, with no clear D. Germline CDR1 reads SEHNR; CDR2 reads FQNEAQ (reference sequence). The CDR3 is 13 residues long. Trimming removed 4 bases at V and 2 bases at J, with 8 bases between.

This clone came up many times. Other nucleotide sequences from this sample produce the same CDR3. This rearrangement joins TRBV7-9 to TRBJ2-3; D remains unclear. The CDR3 is 15 residues long. From germline, CDR1 is SEHNR and CDR2 FQNEAQ (reference sequence). The V gene lost 3 bases and the J gene lost 0 bases, with 10 bases spanning the gap. The CDR3 coding sequence is TGTGCCAGCAGCTTGGGCCAGACTAGCACAGATACGCAGTATTTT. Translation gives CASSLGQTSTDTQYF. The full variable domain, completed using reference TRBV7-9 and TRBJ2-3, is DTGVSQNPRHKITKRGQNVTFRCDPISEHNRLYWYRQTLGQGPEFLTYFQNEAQLEKSRLLSDRFSAERPKGSFSTLEIQRTEQGDSAMYLCASSLGQTSTDTQYFGPGTRLTVL.

The chain couples TRBV5-1 to TRBJ2-3; TRBD2 agrees at 7 bases. The V gene's germline CDR1 is SGHRS and CDR2 YFSETQ. CDR3 length: 15 amino acids. The J segment lost 2 bases and the V segment lost 0 bases, leaving 3 bases of the junction unmatched. This chain's CDR3 is CASSLDGGSTDTQYF. CDR3 DNA: TGCGCCAGCAGCTTGGACGGGGGGTCCACAGATACGCAGTATTTT.

This clone was recorded a few times. The chain has TRBV4-2 and TRBJ2-7; D is unclear. Germline loops: CDR1 LGHNA, CDR2 YNFKEQ. This CDR3 contains 13 residues. The V and J ends lost 1 base and 6 bases respectively, with 10 bases between them. The CDR3, as DNA: TGTGCCAGCAGCCAAGTCGGCGGCGGCGAGCAGTACTTC. It is translated as CASSQVGGGEQYF.

The V gene is TRBV7-3, the J gene TRBJ2-1; D not certain. The CDR3 totals 12 residues. The germline V gene encodes CDR1 SGHTA and CDR2 FQGTGA. Trimming took off 1 base at V and 8 bases at J, with 6 bases between the two ends. As DNA, the CDR3 is TGTGCCAGCAGCTTAAACCGGGATGAGCAGTTCTTC. Protein: CASSLNRDEQFF. Full variable domain (missing parts from reference TRBV7-3 and TRBJ2-1): GAGVSQTPSNKVTEKGKYVELRCDPISGHTALYWYRQSLGQGPEFLIYFQGTGAADDSGLPNDRFFAVRPEGSVSTLKIQRTERGDSAVYLCASSLNRDEQFFGPGTRLTVL.

This clone came up a few times. This chain uses TRBV11-2 with TRBJ2-1; D gene uncertain. The length of the CDR3 is 16 residues. The V gene lost 8 bases and the J gene lost 6 bases, with 23 bases spanning the gap. Germline CDR1 is SGHAT and CDR2 is FQNNGV. CDR3 nucleotides: TGTGCCAGCCGCAAGCTCAGGACGTCCGAGTCCAATGAGCAGTTCTTC. Residues: CASRKLRTSESNEQFF.

This clone has ten or more counts. The V call is TRBV10-3, the J call TRBJ2-3; a possible D gene is TRBD2 (6 bases). V was trimmed by 10 bases and J by 6 bases, leaving 8 bases between them. From germline, CDR1 is ENHRY and CDR2 SYGVKD. The CDR3 consists of 10 residues. CDR3 coding DNA: TGTGCCACGGGGAGGGATACGCAGTATTTT. It specifies CATGRDTQYF.

This clone was observed a handful of times. The chain is built from TRBV19 and TRBJ2-7; D ambiguous. Germline V gives CDR1 LNHDA, CDR2 SQIVND (reference sequence). The V and J ends lost 3 bases and 2 bases respectively, with 8 bases between them. CDR3 length equals 13 residues. The CDR3 DNA is TGTGCCAGTAGTATTCCGGATACCTACGAGCAGTACGTC. Translated: CASSIPDTYEQYV.

The V call is TRBV18, the J call TRBJ2-1; TRBD2 matches at 11 bases. Trimming at V came to 5 bases and at J to 15 bases, leaving 6 bases not matched to a gene. There are 12 residues in the CDR3. Germline V gene data show CDR1 as KGHSH and CDR2 as LQKENI. The DNA for the CDR3 is TGTGCCAGCTCATCGACTAGCGGGGTTTTGTTCTTC. Translating it yields CASSSTSGVLFF.

This clone was counted a few times. The chain employs TRBV29-1 and TRBJ1-2; D is ambiguous. The CDR3 has 13 amino acids. In germline, CDR1 is SQVTM, CDR2 ANQGSEA. Trimming removed 0 bases from V and 5 bases from J, with 10 bases in between. This CDR3 reads CSVEDGRSYGYTF. As DNA, the CDR3 is TGCAGCGTTGAAGATGGAAGGTCGTATGGCTACACCTTC.

The rearrangement joins TRBV14 to TRBJ2-3; D not certain. This CDR3 is 13 amino acids long. The germline CDR1 and CDR2 sequences are SGHDN and FVKESK. V gave up 1 base and J gave up 1 base, with 3 bases separating them. This CDR3 is CASSQVRTDTQYF. In DNA form, the CDR3 reads TGTGCCAGCAGCCAAGTGCGCACAGATACGCAGTATTTT.